The subject of this entry is one TCR beta chain. The same CDR3 arises from other DNA sequences in this sample as well. These data belong to a study of shared clonotypes between healthy human individuals. There are 15 residues in the CDR3. Looked up from germline, CDR1 is MNHEY and CDR2 is SVGAGI. V lost 3 bases and J 0 bases, leaving 8 bases between the germline ends. Naivety among CD8 cells was defined by CD45RO negativity and positive CCR7 selection, thereby excluding terminally differentiated effector memory CD45RA+ cells. Data came from immunoSEQ multiplex PCR; TCRdb stores just in-frame clones and leaves some out. The sample shows roughly 2.1 million clones, 85% to 95% of them seen only once.

This sequence originates from a man younger than 35 in good health. Some clones in this sample may be carry-over from other donors' samples. The rearrangement links TRBV6-5 to TRBJ2-2; maybe TRBD2 (6 bases). The specimen was naive CD8+ T cells from PBMCs. DNA for the CDR3: TGTGCCAGCAGTTATGGGACTTCGAACACCGGGGAGCTGTTTTTT. This sequence encodes CASSYGTSNTGELFF.